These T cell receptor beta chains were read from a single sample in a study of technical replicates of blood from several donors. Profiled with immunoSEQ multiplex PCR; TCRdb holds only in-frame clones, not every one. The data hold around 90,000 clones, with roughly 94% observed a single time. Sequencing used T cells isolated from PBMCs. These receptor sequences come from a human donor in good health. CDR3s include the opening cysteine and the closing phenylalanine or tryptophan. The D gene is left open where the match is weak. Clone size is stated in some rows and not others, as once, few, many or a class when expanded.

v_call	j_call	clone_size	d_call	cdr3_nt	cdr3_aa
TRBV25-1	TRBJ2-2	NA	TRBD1	TGTGCCAGCAGGGGAGTCGGACAGGGGAACACCGGGGAGCTGTTTTTT	CASRGVGQGNTGELFF
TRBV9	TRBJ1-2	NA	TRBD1	TGTGCCAGCAGCGGGGAGACAGGGAACTATGGCTACACCTTC	CASSGETGNYGYTF
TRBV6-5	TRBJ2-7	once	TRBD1	TGTGCCAGCAGTTACCTCGGACAGGTCCACTACGAGCAGTACTTC	CASSYLGQVHYEQYF
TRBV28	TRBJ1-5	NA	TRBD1	TGTGCCAGCAGTTATCAGGACAGGGGAATTCATTTT	CASSYQDRGIHF
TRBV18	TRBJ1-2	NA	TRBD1	TGTGCCAGCTCACCACCAAGTCCGGGACAGGAGGATGGCTACACCTTC	CASSPPSPGQEDGYTF
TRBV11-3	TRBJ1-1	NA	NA	TGTGCCAGCAGCATGATATATTCAGGCGATACTGAAGCTTTCTTT	CASSMIYSGDTEAFF
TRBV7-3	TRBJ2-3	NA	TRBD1	TGTGCCAGCAGCGCAAGGGGGCTACAAACTGATACGCAGTATTTT	CASSARGLQTDTQYF
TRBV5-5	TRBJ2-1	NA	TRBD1	TGTGCCAGCAGCTTGAGACAGGGCTCATGGGATGAGCAGTTCTTC	CASSLRQGSWDEQFF
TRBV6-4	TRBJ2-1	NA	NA	TGTGCCAGCAGGGAGGGTTTGGGTGAGCAGTTCTTC	CASREGLGEQFF
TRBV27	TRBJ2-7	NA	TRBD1	TGTGCCAGCAGCCCCCGGGACAGAGCCTACGAGCAGTACTTC	CASSPRDRAYEQYF
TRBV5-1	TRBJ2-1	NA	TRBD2	TGCGCCAGCAGCTTGGCCGGAGGGACTAGCGGGGTCCATGAGCAGTTCTTC	CASSLAGGTSGVHEQFF
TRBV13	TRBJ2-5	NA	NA	TGTGCCAGCAGCCCGGCGGGTCTTAGCGCTCTCGAGACCCAGTACTTC	CASSPAGLSALETQYF
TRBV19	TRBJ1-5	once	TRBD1	TGTGCCAGTAGTATAGGGGACAGGGAGGAACGGCAGCCCCAGCATTTT	CASSIGDREERQPQHF
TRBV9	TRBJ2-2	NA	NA	TGTGCCAGCAGCCACCGGGGTATCGGGGACACCGGGGAGCTGTTTTTT	CASSHRGIGDTGELFF
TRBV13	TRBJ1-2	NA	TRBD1	TGTGCCAGCAGCTTGACAGGGGTGGGGCCATATGGCTACACCTTC	CASSLTGVGPYGYTF
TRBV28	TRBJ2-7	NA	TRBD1	TGTGCCAGCAGTTCCCCATCCACGGGACAGCCCTACGAGCAGTACTTC	CASSSPSTGQPYEQYF
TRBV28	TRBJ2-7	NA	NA	TGTGCCAGCAGCCCCTCATCCCTCCTACTGAAGATCTACGAGCAGTACTTC	CASSPSSLLLKIYEQYF
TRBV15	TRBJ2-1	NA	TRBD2	TGTGCCACCAGCAGAGTTCTAATGGGAGGGTCCTACAATGAGCAGTTCTTC	CATSRVLMGGSYNEQFF
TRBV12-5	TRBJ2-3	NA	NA	TGTGCTAGTGGTTTGGTACTCGGCGGGACTACAGATACGCAGTATTTT	CASGLVLGGTTDTQYF
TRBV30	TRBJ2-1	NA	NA	TGTGCCTGGAGTTCGACTGGGAATGAGCAGTTCTTC	CAWSSTGNEQFF
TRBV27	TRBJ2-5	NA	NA	TGTGCCAGCAGTTTATCGTGGGGGGTGAGGGAAAGGGACTTC	CASSLSWGVRERDF
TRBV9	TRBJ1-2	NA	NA	TGTGCCAGCAGCGTAGGGACAGTTCACTATGGCTACACCTTC	CASSVGTVHYGYTF
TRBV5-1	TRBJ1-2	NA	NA	TGCGCCAGCAGCTTGGGGGACTTTATAAACTATGGCTACACCTTC	CASSLGDFINYGYTF
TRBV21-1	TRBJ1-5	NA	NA	TGTGCCAGCAGCTCCCTCCTTTCCCGACCGGGGGATCTCAGGGTAGACAATCAGCCCCAGCATTTT	CASSSLLSRPGDLRVDNQPQHF
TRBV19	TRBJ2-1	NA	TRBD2	TGTGCCAGTTTAGATCGCGGGGGGACGATTGAGCAGTTCTTC	CASLDRGGTIEQFF
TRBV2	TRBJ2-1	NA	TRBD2	TGTGCCAGCAGGGGCAGCGGGGGGAGTTATGAGCAGTTCTTC	CASRGSGGSYEQFF
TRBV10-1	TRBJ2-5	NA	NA	TGCGCCAGCAGTGAGGACTACCAAGAGACCCAGTACTTC	CASSEDYQETQYF
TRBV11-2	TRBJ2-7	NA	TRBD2	TGTGCCAGCAGCCCGGGGACTAGCGCGATCCCCCGCTATTCCTACGAGCAGTACTTC	CASSPGTSAIPRYSYEQYF
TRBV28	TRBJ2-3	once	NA	TGTGCCAGCAGTTCGGTAGCGACTGGGACAGATACGCAGTATTTT	CASSSVATGTDTQYF
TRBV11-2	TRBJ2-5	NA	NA	TGTGCCAGCAGCTTAGACGAAGAGACCCAGTACTTC	CASSLDEETQYF
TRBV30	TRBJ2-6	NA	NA	TGTGCCTGGATCCCGGGACTTGGCTGGTCTGGGGCCAACGTCCTGACTTTC	CAWIPGLGWSGANVLTF
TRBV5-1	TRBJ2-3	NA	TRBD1	TGCGCCAGCAGCTCAACAGGGGGCAAGGATACGCAGTATTTT	CASSSTGGKDTQYF
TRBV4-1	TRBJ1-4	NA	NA	TGCGCCAGCAGCCAATTTTCGTATGAAAAACTGTTTTTT	CASSQFSYEKLFF
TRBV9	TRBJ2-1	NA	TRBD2	TGTGCCAGCAGCGGACTGGGACTAGCGGGAGACGGGGAGCAGTTCTTC	CASSGLGLAGDGEQFF
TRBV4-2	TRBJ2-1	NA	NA	TGTGCCAGCAGCCGCGAGCACGTACTCATTTACAATGAGCAGTTCTTC	CASSREHVLIYNEQFF
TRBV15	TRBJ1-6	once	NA	TGTGCCACCAGCAGAGATAAGCTGTGGTACAGGACAGAGAAGGACCCTAATTCACCCCTCCACTTT	CATSRDKLWYRTEKDPNSPLHF